This T cell receptor (beta chain) appears in the sequencing data of a study of blood T cell repertoires in COVID-19. Here immunoSEQ multiplex PCR was the method, and the copy in TCRdb shows in-frame clones only, minus some. This sample has hundreds of thousands of clones, with about 85% found just once. After removal of 1 base from V and 6 bases from J, the junction contained 17 bases not matched to a gene. This CDR3 spans 18 amino acids. The germline V gene encodes CDR1 SGHRS and CDR2 YFSETQ. The TCR sequence derives from a woman in her 50s with active or convalescent COVID-19. The source material was peripheral blood. This chain uses TRBV5-1 with TRBJ2-7; 9 positions agree with TRBD2. The CDR3 nucleotides read TGCGCCAGCAGCTTGCGGGGCGGCCCCGGGACTAGCCGGGGCGAGCAGTACTTC. Translating it yields CASSLRGGPGTSRGEQYF.